Shown below are 20 T cell receptor beta chains from a single sample sequenced in a study of response to subunit inactivated influenza vaccine. TCRdb processed the RT-PCR reads anew with MiXCR; each CDR3 protein has one entry. The sample shows around 710,000 distinct CDR3 sequences, roughly 13% of them seen only once. The sample consisted of PBMCs from blood, taken about 14 days before vaccination. The receptor source for this set is a man aged 45-65 years who received an inactivated influenza vaccine.

In this sample, this clonotype turned up a few times. The chain uses TRBV4-2 and TRBJ2-4; 8 nucleotides align to TRBD1. From germline, CDR1 is LGHNA and CDR2 YNFKEQ. CDR3 length equals 14 residues. Trimming took 3 bases from V and 5 from J; bases not matched to a gene: 3. CDR3 amino acids: CASSHRQGQNIQYF. CDR3 coding DNA: TGTGCCAGCAGCCATCGACAGGGGCAAAACATTCAGTACTTC.

This clonotype appeared a few times. The chain couples TRBV20-1 to TRBJ2-1; 13 nucleotides align to TRBD2. The CDR3 runs to 14 residues. Germline values: CDR1 DFQATT, CDR2 SNEGSKA (reference sequence). V shed 4 bases and J 12 bases; nucleotides not matched to a gene: 9. The CDR3 loop reads CSATRTSGSLRQFF. The DNA of the CDR3 is TGCAGTGCTACCCGGACTAGCGGGAGCCTAAGGCAGTTCTTC.

The chain combines TRBV10-3 with TRBJ2-2; 7 positions agree with TRBD2. The V gene end was trimmed by 0 bases and the J gene end by 6 bases; junction bases not matched to a gene: 4. Germline values: CDR1 ENHRY, CDR2 SYGVKD. This CDR3 is built from 15 residues. CDR3 protein: CAISESGRGAGELFF. The CDR3 nucleotides read TGTGCCATCAGTGAGTCGGGGAGGGGAGCCGGGGAGCTGTTTTTT.

The chain couples TRBV20-1 to TRBJ1-2; TRBD1 aligns across 9 bases. Germline-derived CDR1 and CDR2 are DFQATT and SNEGSKA (reference sequence). The CDR3 runs to 15 residues. Trimming removed 2 bases from V and 4 bases from J; junction bases left unmatched: 8. The CDR3 sequence is CSARPQQGAIYGYTF. In nucleotides, the CDR3 is TGCAGTGCTAGACCTCAACAGGGGGCAATCTATGGCTACACCTTC.

This clonotype was counted many times. The chain links TRBV6-2 or TRBV6-3 to TRBJ2-2, with D perhaps matching TRBD1 or TRBD2 (6 bases each). V lost 6 bases, J lost 6 bases, and 14 bases lay in between. The CDR3 runs to 14 residues. Germline lookup yields CDR1 MNHEY and CDR2 SVGEGT. The CDR3 DNA reads as TGTGCCAGCAGAATAGGAGGGGGACCCGGGGAGCTGTTTTTT. It codes for CASRIGGGPGELFF.

The rearrangement joins TRBV5-1 to TRBJ1-1; TRBD1 might be the D (5 bases). CDR1 is SGHRS and CDR2 is YFSETQ in the germline V gene. CDR3 length: 12 amino acids. The V end lost 10 bases, the J end lost 4 bases, and 14 bases lay between the germline ends. The CDR3 region has the DNA TGCGCCTCGGGGGAGGGGAGCACTGAAGCTTTCTTT. Protein product: CASGEGSTEAFF.

This clonotype has more than one count but fewer than ten. The chain uses TRBV6-4 and TRBJ2-6, with D unresolved. The CDR3 totals 13 residues. The V gene lost 7 bases and the J gene lost 0 bases, with 4 bases spanning the gap. The germline CDR1 and CDR2 sequences are MRHNA and SNTAGT. The CDR3: CASKSSGANVLTF. Written as DNA, the CDR3 is TGTGCCAGCAAGAGCTCTGGGGCCAACGTCCTGACTTTC.

This clonotype was counted only a few times. The gene calls are TRBV20-1 and TRBJ2-2, with D perhaps matching TRBD1 (6 bases). V was shortened by 2 bases and J by 1 base, with 8 bases between the two germline ends. CDR3 length: 14 residues. CDR1 is DFQATT and CDR2 is SNEGSKA in the germline V gene (reference sequence). The CDR3 loop is CSARSRGNTGELFF. The CDR3 DNA is TGCAGTGCTAGAAGCAGGGGGAACACCGGGGAGCTGTTTTTT.

This clonotype was counted between two and nine times. This rearrangement joins TRBV5-5 to TRBJ2-7; 9 bases line up with TRBD1. The junction had 4 bases not matched to a gene; V was cut back by 2 bases and J by 4 bases. The length of the CDR3 is 14 residues. The germline V gene encodes CDR1 SGHKS and CDR2 YYEKEE (reference sequence). The CDR3 protein is CASSFGQGLYEQYF. The CDR3 DNA follows: TGTGCCAGCAGCTTCGGACAGGGGCTGTACGAGCAGTACTTC.

The CDR3 bases are TGCAGTGCTCGACGGTACCAAGAGACCCAGTACTTC. Protein product: CSARRYQETQYF. This chain joins TRBV20-1 and TRBJ2-5; D call uncertain. This CDR3 is built from 12 residues. In germline, CDR1 is DFQATT, CDR2 SNEGSKA (reference sequence). V lost 5 bases and J 0 bases, leaving 7 bases between the germline ends.

V is TRBV20-1 and J is TRBJ2-1; 7 positions agree with TRBD1. Germline lookup yields CDR1 DFQATT and CDR2 SNEGSKA (reference sequence). The ends lost 6 bases at V and 7 bases at J; junction bases unmatched: 9. This CDR3 contains 13 residues. This CDR3 reads CSADYRGSNEQFF. As DNA, the CDR3 is TGCAGTGCGGATTACAGGGGCAGTAATGAGCAGTTCTTC.

The J gene is TRBJ2-1, the V gene TRBV29-1, with 9 bases identical to TRBD2. V lost 4 bases, J lost 8 bases, and 3 bases stayed unmatched. Germline CDR1 reads SQVTM; CDR2 reads ANQGSEA. This CDR3 contains 12 residues. Here the CDR3 DNA reads TGCAGCGTTGTACTAGCGGGCTATGAGCAGTTCTTC. This codes for CSVVLAGYEQFF.

This clonotype was recorded many times. This chain links TRBV18 with TRBJ2-2, with D perhaps TRBD1 (6 bases). V lost 1 base, J lost 0 bases, and 9 bases lay in between. CDR1 KGHSH and CDR2 LQKENI come from the germline V gene. The CDR3 contains 16 residues. In DNA form, the CDR3 reads TGTGCCAGCTCACCACTCAGGACAGCGAACACCGGGGAGCTGTTTTTT. Amino acid sequence: CASSPLRTANTGELFF.

The chain combines TRBV27 with TRBJ1-3; 8 bases map to TRBD1. J gave up 3 bases and V 6 bases, and 7 bases lay outside the gene matches. Germline V gene sequence: CDR1 MNHEY, CDR2 SMNVEV (reference sequence). The CDR3 is made up of 15 amino acids. In nucleotides, the CDR3 is TGTGCCAGCAGGACCGGGACAGGAAATGGAAACACCATATATTTT. Translation: CASRTGTGNGNTIYF.

The rearrangement links TRBV5-1 to TRBJ1-2; tentatively, D is TRBD1 (6 bases). V lost 1 base, J lost 4 bases, and 11 bases lay in between. Germline V gives CDR1 SGHRS, CDR2 YFSETQ. The CDR3 spans 14 residues. CDR3 loop: CASSLTGRGYGYTF. DNA for the CDR3: TGCGCCAGCAGCTTGACAGGGAGGGGCTATGGCTACACCTTC.

The chain recombines TRBV6-1 with TRBJ2-5, with D maybe TRBD2 (7 bases). The ends were cut back, 5 bases at V and 5 bases at J, with 21 bases in the middle. CDR1 is MNHNS, CDR2 SASEGT, per germline. The length of the CDR3 is 16 residues. The chain's CDR3 is CASSLSRASGQETQYF. The CDR3 DNA sequence: TGTGCCAGCAGTCTAAGCCGCGCTAGCGGACAGGAGACCCAGTACTTC.

This sequence joins TRBV6-5 and TRBJ1-2; D gene unclear. The CDR3 has 14 amino acids. V was pared by 0 bases and J by 6 bases, with 11 bases between. The germline gives CDR1 MNHEY, CDR2 SVGAGI. The CDR3 coding sequence is TGTGCCAGCAGTTACTCACGGCCGGAGAATGGCTACACCTTC. As protein: CASSYSRPENGYTF.

This clonotype came up a few times. This chain links TRBV20-1 with TRBJ2-1; 8 nucleotides agree with TRBD2. Germline V lookup: CDR1 DFQATT, CDR2 SNEGSKA (reference sequence). The V and J ends lost 7 bases and 8 bases, in that order; junction bases with no gene match: 7. The CDR3 contains 12 residues. This chain's CDR3 is CSVPAGGDEQFF. Written as DNA, the CDR3 is TGCAGTGTGCCGGCGGGAGGCGATGAGCAGTTCTTC.

In its sample, this clonotype was seen a few times. The chain has TRBV14 and TRBJ2-1, with D perhaps TRBD2 (5 bases). Germline CDR1 SGHDN, CDR2 FVKESK. This CDR3 has 14 residues. Trimming pared 0 bases from V and 5 bases from J, leaving 8 bases between. The CDR3 region is CASSQEPRDNEQFF. The DNA of the CDR3 is TGTGCCAGCAGCCAAGAACCGCGGGACAATGAGCAGTTCTTC.

This sequence joins TRBV28 and TRBJ2-3, with D tentatively TRBD1 or TRBD2 (5 bases each). CDR1 MDHEN and CDR2 SYDVKM come from the germline V gene. CDR3 length: 17 amino acids. Trimming removed 0 bases at V and 5 bases at J, with 18 bases between. This CDR3 is CASSLWADGGEKDTQYF. The CDR3 DNA reads as TGTGCCAGCAGTTTATGGGCGGATGGGGGAGAAAAAGATACGCAGTATTTT.